The clone carrying this T cell receptor (beta chain) was counted at least ten times. Its antigen is as yet unknown. Quantitative barcoded 5'-RACE was used to prepare TCR beta libraries. TCRdb redid the calling of the 5' RACE reads with MiXCR, one entry per CDR3 protein. The table lists several thousand distinct CDR3 sequences, roughly 7.7% of them singletons, with about 21% in the top ten. V lost 0 bases, J lost 4 bases, and 7 bases stayed unmatched. Germline V gene lookup returns CDR1 SGDLS and CDR2 YYNGEE. This CDR3 contains 17 residues. This sample is part of a study of CD8 T cells in ankylosing spondylitis. Findings of the study overall: Reportedly, matched ankylosing spondylitis synovial fluid was significantly enriched for disease-linked clones.

Sequencing was done on a sample of blood, either unsorted or a sorted T cell fraction (not recorded which). The J gene is TRBJ2-4, the V gene TRBV9; 10 bases match TRBD2. The clonotype was recovered from a male donor with ankylosing spondylitis or in good health (not recorded which). The CDR3 nucleotides are TGTGCCAGCAGCGTAGAGCGGGGGGGCCGGTGGAAAAACATTCAGTACTTC. This sequence encodes CASSVERGGRWKNIQYF. Full variable domain (remainder filled in from reference TRBV9 and TRBJ2-4): DSGVTQTPKHLITATGQRVTLRCSPRSGDLSVYWYQQSLDQGLQFLIQYYNGEERAKGNILERFSAQQFPDLHSELNLSSLELGDSALYFCASSVERGGRWKNIQYFGAGTRLSVL.